This T cell receptor (beta chain) was identified in a study of vaccination effects on CD4 cells after COVID-19 (dated 2022 in TCRdb). Background on the whole study: Each participant got two doses of an mRNA SARS-CoV-2 vaccine, either BNT162b2 or mRNA-1273. SARS-CoV-2 spike-specific CD4+ TCR repertoires from before and after mRNA vaccination were compared in COVID-19 convalescent patients and in infection-naive vaccine recipients. In the study, cultures from other donors were sequenced using the Oncomine TCR Beta short-read assay on an Illumina iSeq 100. In a couple of convalescent patients, pre-vaccine samples were collected 16 days and one week ahead of the first dose, 142 and 148 days after COVID-19 diagnosis. A total of around eleven COVID-19 convalescent patients and several SARS-CoV-2-naive healthy vaccine recipients were included in the full study.

The ViraFEST assay stimulated PBMC with viral peptide pools and then used TCR sequencing to identify antigen-specific CD4+ T cell clonotypes by expansion. After 10 days of culture, CD4+ T cells were isolated with the EasySep CD4+ T cell isolation kit. PCR-confirmed SARS-CoV-2 infection had occurred in convalescent patients between March and December 2020, before the Alpha, Beta and Delta variants emerged in the United States. Each well held two million PBMC cultured in IMDM containing around 5% human AB serum, 8 to 10 IU/ml IL-2 and gentamicin, along with roughly 10 ug/ml peptides. On days 3 and 7, half of the culture medium was replaced with fresh IL-2-containing medium. Each peptide stimulation condition was cultured in triplicate wells unless otherwise noted. PBMC were separated from whole blood using Ficoll-Paque Plus gradient centrifugation and were then either cryopreserved at -140C or used fresh. The QIAamp micro DNA kit was used to extract genomic DNA from the cultured CD4+ T cells.

In the case of this clone: Its antigen is still unknown. Base quality data are lacking; no much larger clone is found one base away.

On the study overall, not on this receptor specifically: Only a small number of convalescent patients were included, and no early post-infection timepoints were available, which limited the study. Among convalescent patients, the spike-reactive repertoire after vaccination was made up mainly of new vaccine-induced clones that were largely distinct from the clones induced by infection. Marked clonal contraction was observed in both infection-induced and vaccine-induced clones at late post-vaccination timepoints, consistent with waning T cell responses.

The library was obtained by the immunoSEQ multiplex PCR assay. TCR beta CDR3 sequencing was performed on DNA from the cultured, isolated CD4+ T cells. In the paper's pipeline: Non-productive TCR sequences were removed, reads were trimmed to the CDR3 region, and CDR3s of at least 7 amino acids were retained. Antigen-specific clonotypes were identified using the MANAFEST web app by comparison of expansion in peptide wells against reference cultures. To be called positive, a clone needed expansion at FDR<0.05 compared with the reference and with all other wells, an odds ratio greater than 5, and a frequency greater than 0.1% in two replicate wells. A clonotype was called cross-reactive if it was significantly expanded both in SARS-CoV-2 spike wells and in at least one common cold coronavirus spike condition. CDR3 similarity was assessed by Levenshtein distance using the stringdist R package, and unrooted trees were constructed with ape in R 3.6.1. TCRdb took over this immuneACCESS table, retaining in-frame rearrangements with V and J assigned. Such tables are incomplete; in checked studies, under half of the missing clones stem from an unresolved V gene, and the remainder is unexplained. Clone size and V and J calls were adopted from that table, with D and trimming inferred from the DNA. Recorded for this sample are 42,000 or so clones; approximately 72% of them occurred a single time. Approximately 28% of the sample belongs to the ten largest clones.

The source was CD4+ T cells from PBMCs cultured with a peptide pool, collected before COVID-19 vaccination. The TCR sequence derives from a human donor who had a prior SARS-CoV-2 infection.

The CDR3 loop reads CASSPQGDEQFF. The bases are TGTGCCAGCAGCCCCCAGGGGGATGAGCAGTTCTTC. The rearranged segments are TRBV6-5 and TRBJ2-1, with TRBD1 matching 7 junction bases. Inclusive of the bounding cysteine and phenylalanine, the CDR3 is 12 residues long. This entry keeps only the CDR3 DNA: 36 bases, framed from base 1. Per the germline V gene, MNHEY is the CDR1 and SVGAGI is the CDR2. The germline V end is reduced by 6 bases and the J end by 8 bases; junction bases left unmatched: 4.